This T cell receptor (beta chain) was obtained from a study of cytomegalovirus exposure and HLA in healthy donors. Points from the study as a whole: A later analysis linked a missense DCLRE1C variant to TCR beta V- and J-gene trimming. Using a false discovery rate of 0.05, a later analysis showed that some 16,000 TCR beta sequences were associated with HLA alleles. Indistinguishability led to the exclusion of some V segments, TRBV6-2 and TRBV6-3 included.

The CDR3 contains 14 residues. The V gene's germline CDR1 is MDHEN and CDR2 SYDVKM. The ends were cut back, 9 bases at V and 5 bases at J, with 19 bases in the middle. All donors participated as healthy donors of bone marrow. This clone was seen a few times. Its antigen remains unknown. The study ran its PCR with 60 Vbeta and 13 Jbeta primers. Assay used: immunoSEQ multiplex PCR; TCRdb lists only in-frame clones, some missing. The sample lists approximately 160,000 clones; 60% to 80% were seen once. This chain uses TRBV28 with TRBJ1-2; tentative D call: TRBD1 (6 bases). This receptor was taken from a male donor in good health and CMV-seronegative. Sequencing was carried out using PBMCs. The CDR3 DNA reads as TGTGCCAGTAAAGCCGGGACAACCCTTTATGGCTACACCTTC. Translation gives CASKAGTTLYGYTF.